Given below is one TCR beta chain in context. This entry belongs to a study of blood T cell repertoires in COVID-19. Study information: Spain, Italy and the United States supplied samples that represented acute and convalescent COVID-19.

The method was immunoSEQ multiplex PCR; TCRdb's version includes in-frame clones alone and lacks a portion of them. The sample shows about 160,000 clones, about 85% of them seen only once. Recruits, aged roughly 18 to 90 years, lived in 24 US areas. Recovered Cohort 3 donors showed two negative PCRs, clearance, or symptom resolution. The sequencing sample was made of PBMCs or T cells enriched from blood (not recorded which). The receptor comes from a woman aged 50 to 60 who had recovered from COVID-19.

CDR3 loop: CASTWLNTEAFF. CDR3 in DNA: TGTGCCAGCACATGGCTGAACACTGAAGCTTTCTTT. The V gene is TRBV2, the J gene TRBJ1-1; D gene uncertain. Germline-derived CDR1 and CDR2 are SNHLY and FYNNEI. V was cut by 7 bases and J by 0 bases, with 6 bases left in between. CDR3 length: 12 residues.